The T cell receptor (beta chain) described here comes from a study of T cell repertoires in cytomegalovirus infection (dated by TCRdb to between 2017 and 2020). Turning to the overall study: Donor HLA type was relevant to the analysis, as public TCR beta signatures indicated carriage of CMV infection together with the matching HLA type. Study-wide conclusions, independent of this receptor: The ex vivo response was dominated by HLA-C-restricted CMV-specific TCR beta clonotypes, which also provided the single most frequent clonotype in two of eight donors. Cumulative frequency of public TCR beta family members discriminated carriers of CMV infection plus the relevant HLA type in this cohort and an independent approximately 350-donor cohort.

Spanning cysteine to phenylalanine, the CDR3 consists of 12 amino acids. Only the CDR3 DNA stays, 36 bases, in frame from base 1. Sequences DFQATT (CDR1) and SNEGSKA (CDR2) are obtained from the germline V gene (reference sequence). Cut back by 2 bases and 3 bases, the V and J ends lie 8 bases apart. As regards this clonotype: Its antigen remains undetermined. Base qualities are missing; no much larger clone stands one base away.

Sequencing used an Illumina HiSeq 1500. TCRdb ran its own pipeline on the public reads, namely fastp trimming at Q25 and MiXCR clone calling, and kept in-frame beta chains. Entries are consolidated by CDR3 protein sequence, retaining the most common genes and DNA. This sample is represented by hundreds of thousands of distinct CDR3 sequences; 24% of them were singletons. The biggest ten clones account for roughly 8% of the sample. Sequencing used CD8+ T cells from PBMCs. The origin of this receptor is a human donor in good health (CMV status not recorded). Some clones in this sample may be carry-over from other donors' samples. The sequence joins TRBV20-1 to TRBJ2-7; the D gene identity is not certain. The CDR3 corresponds to CSARQRNYEQYF. The base sequence is TGCAGTGCTAGACAACGGAACTACGAGCAGTACTTC.